This entry describes one T cell receptor beta chain. The source of the sample is a study of control samples from healthy donors and cancer patients. The V end lost 0 bases, the J end lost 4 bases, and 5 bases lay between the germline ends. CDR1 LNHDA and CDR2 SQIVND come from the germline V gene (reference sequence). There are 13 residues in the CDR3. The assay was immunoSEQ multiplex PCR, and TCRdb's table has in-frame clones only and misses some. The sample holds 150,000 to 200,000 clones, roughly 94% seen once. This clonotype was obtained from a young woman in good health. The genes are TRBV19 and TRBJ2-3; D ambiguous. The sample taken for sequencing was blood. CDR3 in amino acids: CASSIEAPDTQYF. The CDR3 bases are TGTGCCAGTAGTATAGAGGCCCCAGATACGCAGTATTTT.